The subject of this entry is one TCR beta chain. Generated by immunoSEQ multiplex PCR, the TCRdb table keeps only in-frame clones and is missing some. The table includes a few hundred thousand clones, around four fifths detected once. The CDR3 length is 15 residues. V was cut by 0 bases and J by 3 bases, with 12 bases left in between. Germline CDR1 is SGHKS and CDR2 is YYEKEE (reference sequence). These data are taken from a study of blood T cell repertoires in COVID-19. Study background: The United States, Italy and Spain provided the acute and convalescent COVID-19 samples.

Sequenced input: peripheral blood. The V call is TRBV5-5, the J call TRBJ1-1; TRBD1 might be the D (5 bases). The sequence was collected from a woman in her forties or fifties with active or convalescent COVID-19. The CDR3 spells CASSLDLGGDTEAFF. The CDR3 bases are TGTGCCAGCAGCTTGGATCTAGGAGGGGACACTGAAGCTTTCTTT.